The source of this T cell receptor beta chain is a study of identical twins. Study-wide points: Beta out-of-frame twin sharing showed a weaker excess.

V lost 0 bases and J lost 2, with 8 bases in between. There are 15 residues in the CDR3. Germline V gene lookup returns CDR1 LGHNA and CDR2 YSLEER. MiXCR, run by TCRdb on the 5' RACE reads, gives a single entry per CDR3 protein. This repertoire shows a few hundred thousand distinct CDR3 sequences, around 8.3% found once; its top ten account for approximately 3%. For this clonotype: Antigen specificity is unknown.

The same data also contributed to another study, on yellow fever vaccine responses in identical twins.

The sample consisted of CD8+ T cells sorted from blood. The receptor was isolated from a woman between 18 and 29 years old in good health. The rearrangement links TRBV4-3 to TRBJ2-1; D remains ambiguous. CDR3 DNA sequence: TGCGCCAGCAGCCAAGATATGCCAGCCTACAATGAGCAGTTCTTC. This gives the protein CASSQDMPAYNEQFF.